This entry lists 3 T cell receptor beta chains sequenced from one sample in a study of blood T cell repertoires in COVID-19. Measured with immunoSEQ multiplex PCR; TCRdb has only the in-frame clones, and not every one. The data show roughly 200,000 clones, about 83% seen once. The sample consisted of PBMCs or T cells enriched from blood (not recorded which). These receptor sequences come from a middle-aged man with acute COVID-19.

The chain uses TRBV19 and TRBJ1-1; tentatively, D is TRBD1 (6 bases). The CDR3 totals 14 residues. The germline CDR1 and CDR2 sequences are LNHDA and SQIVND (reference sequence). V lost 3 bases, J lost 0 bases, and 8 bases lay in between. The CDR3 DNA reads TGTGCCAGTAGTATGGCAGGGGTGAACACTGAAGCTTTCTTT. Translated: CASSMAGVNTEAFF. The entire variable domain, with the rest obtained from reference TRBV19 and TRBJ1-1, is as follows: DGGITQSPKYLFRKEGQNVTLSCEQNLNHDAMYWYRQDPGQGLRLIYYSQIVNDFQKGDIAEGYSVSREKKESFPLTVTSAQKNPTAFYLCASSMAGVNTEAFFGQGTRLTVV.

The chain carries TRBV7-8 and TRBJ1-5, with 7 bases that match TRBD1. Unmatched junction bases numbered 2, after V lost 1 base and J lost 2 bases. Germline V lookup: CDR1 SGHVS, CDR2 FQNEAQ. The length of the CDR3 is 15 residues. For the CDR3, the DNA is TGTGCCAGCAGCTTAGACAGGGGCGGCAATCAGCCCCAGCATTTT. Its protein is CASSLDRGGNQPQHF.

The chain employs TRBV7-9 and TRBJ1-4; 7 positions match TRBD1. J was trimmed by 4 bases and V by 5 bases; bases with no gene match: 7. CDR1 SEHNR and CDR2 FQNEAQ come from the germline V gene (reference sequence). The CDR3 sequence is 15 residues long. The DNA of the CDR3 is TGTGCCAGCAGCCCCCCGACAGGGATTAATGAAAAACTGTTTTTT. Translated, it gives CASSPPTGINEKLFF.